This T cell receptor (beta chain) was recovered during a study of blood T cell repertoires in COVID-19 (dated by TCRdb to 2018 to 2021). Broadly, across the study: The collaborator samples originated in the United States, Italy and Spain and spanned the acute and convalescent phases of COVID-19. The prospective study material was composed of cDNA or gDNA derived from T cells, B-cell-depleted T cells, or PBMCs. Deeply sampled blood TCRbeta repertoires from subjects exposed to, actively infected with, or recovered from COVID-19 were included in the dataset. Sample metadata almost always included a de-identified subject ID, COVID-19 status, age in years and sex. Where HLA class I and class II types were available, the types were taken from metadata supplied by the sample provider, not from assay-based typing. The samples were drawn from two sources: the first 160 participants of the ongoing ImmuneRACE study, and 1,000 to 1,500 subjects contributed by 6 global collaborators. The repertoires were released in a freely available public database intended as a resource for research on the immune response to SARS-CoV-2.

The CDR1 and CDR2 encoded by the germline V gene (reference sequence) are LGHDT and YNNKEL. Cut back by 2 bases and 6 bases, the V and J ends lie 11 bases apart. Inclusive of the bounding cysteine and phenylalanine, the CDR3 is 14 residues long. The CDR3 DNA has 42 bases and is translated from base 1. The research as a whole found: The quantity of clinical and demographic metadata differed by source and by participant and was supplied without curation.

Each collaborating institution followed its own protocols to collect whole blood in K2EDTA tubes. Collaborator samples were shipped for TCRbeta analysis as frozen whole blood, isolated PBMCs, or DNA extracted from either sample type. Only one count was recorded for this clone. Its antigen has not been determined. Base qualities are not at hand, and no much larger clone is one base apart. The immunoSEQ Assay, a bias-controlled multiplex PCR, was used to amplify TCRbeta CDR3 regions from genomic DNA. The source study handled its data this way. Nucleated cell counts per sample were estimated from amplification of reference gene primers within the assay. To quantify the absolute abundance of each unique TCRbeta CDR3 rearrangement, sequence reads were collapsed and filtered. For each sample, productive Simpson clonality was calculated as the square root of Simpson's diversity index over productive rearrangements. The table comes from immuneACCESS by way of TCRdb, which keeps in-frame sequences with V and J called. Part of the clones is missing from these tables; in studies checked, under half for an unresolved V gene and the rest for unknown reasons. V and J calls plus clone size are reproduced from that table; the DNA served to infer D and trimming. This sample has some 95,000 clones in its table, and around 80% of those were observed once. The top ten constitute roughly a quarter of the sample.

This TCR came from a man aged 65 to 85 with acute or convalescent COVID-19. The sequence links TRBV3-1 (or the pseudogene TRBV3-2) to TRBJ2-1, and TRBD2 may be the D gene, going by 5 matching bases. Source material: peripheral blood. In nucleotide form, the sequence is TGTGCCAGCAGCCAACGCGAGGCGGGCAATGAGCAGTTCTTC. It specifies CASSQREAGNEQFF.